This is a list of T cell receptor beta chains from one sample in a study of cytomegalovirus exposure and HLA in healthy donors. Using immunoSEQ multiplex PCR, the repertoire was profiled, and TCRdb retains in-frame clones only, with some absent. Here the sample spans under 200,000 clones, about four fifths being singletons. Material for sequencing was PBMCs. The receptor set was obtained from a male donor in good health and CMV-seropositive. Both conserved end residues are trimmed from each CDR3.

>TRBV6-1|15
ASSGLGTGLLGRGYT
>TRBV5-5|11
ASSPWTGYEQY
>TRBV7-9|12
ASSSLDRDYGYT
>TRBV13|11
ASSSGQWEKLF
>TRBV7-9|12
ASIPPGQPYEQY
>TRBV5-1|13
ASSLGTGNNQPQH
>TRBV5-1|11
ASRHDREETQY
>TRBV11-2|12
ASSFGIRGQPQH
>TRBV5-1|11
ASSLDSYNEQF
>TRBV9|13
ASSVGGAGSTEAF
>TRBV10-3|15
AIPARGTGTNTGELF
>TRBV19|16
ASRPPGQGVAGYQPQH
>TRBV9|11
ASSVDFNEKLF
>TRBV5-8|12
ASSRRQGMYGYT
>TRBV7-2|12
ASSLGSQTNEQY
>TRBV2|14
AGLLLGEERADTQY
>TRBV25-1|11
ASSDGSKETQY
>TRBV28|13
ASSSASGRNTEAF
>TRBV18|12
ASSPETLNTEAF
>TRBV27|12
ASRDEKGGETQY
>TRBV5-5|16
ASSLVASGGSGANVLT
>TRBV9|12
ASSVEEWRGEQY
>TRBV19|12
ATSRDRVNTEAF
>TRBV7-7|12
ASSPGTSGYEQY
>TRBV5-5|13
ASSLVQGSNQPQH
>TRBV5-1|12
ASSLGTGDSPLH
>TRBV30|12
AWSVGQGNQPQH
>TRBV25-1|9
ASSERFGYT
>TRBV10-3|14
AISALTADYTDTQY
>TRBV11-2|18
ASSLEGQGSRKATNEKLF
>TRBV27|12
ASSRKAEDYGYT
>TRBV28|15
ASSSGTGAEMYNEQF
>TRBV13|15
ASSLGPLAGPGYEQY